The clone carrying this TCR beta chain has just a few counts. Antigen specificity is unknown. The data were obtained in a study of T cell repertoires in cytomegalovirus infection. Turning to the study itself: Both a matching HLA type and CMV infection were indicated by public TCR beta signatures.

Findings and limits, study-wide: HLA-C-restricted CMV clonotypes gave the most frequent clonotype in two of eight donors.

MiXCR, run by TCRdb on the reads, gives a single entry per CDR3 protein. Among some 200,000 distinct CDR3 sequences listed, approximately 19% were seen once. The germline CDR1 and CDR2 sequences are SGHRS and YFSETQ. The CDR3 is 16 amino acids. The J segment lost 3 bases and the V segment lost 2 bases, leaving 7 bases of the junction unmatched. The receptor's source is a human donor in good health (CMV status not recorded). Some clones in this sample may be carry-over from other donors' samples. The specimen was PBMCs. The chain couples TRBV5-1 to TRBJ2-2, with 7 bases fitting TRBD1. The CDR3 nucleotides are TGCGCCAGCAGCTTAGGGCCTACAGGGGACACCGGGGAGCTGTTTTTT. Amino acids: CASSLGPTGDTGELFF.